What follows are 31 T cell receptor beta chains derived from one specimen sequenced in a study of T-cell reconstitution after alpha-beta-depleted transplantation in children. Using unique molecular identifiers, the investigators prepared the TCRbeta library. Using its own MiXCR run on the PCR reads, TCRdb lists one record per CDR3 protein. The sample yields a few hundred thousand distinct CDR3 sequences, over 9% seen once. Sequenced here: PBMCs from the stem cell graft donor, sampled from the stem cell graft. The origin of the receptors is a human donor who donated a stem cell graft to a child with acute lymphoblastic leukemia.

This clonotype appeared a few times. Here the CDR3 reads CATSDRGDGGTDTQYF. For the CDR3, the DNA is TGTGCCACCAGTGATCGAGGCGATGGAGGGACAGATACGCAGTATTTT. The chain is built from TRBV24-1 and TRBJ2-3; D possibly corresponds to TRBD2 (6 bases). Per germline, CDR1 KGHDR and CDR2 SFDVKD. V was shortened by 3 bases and J by 3 bases, with 15 bases between the two germline ends. This CDR3 has 16 amino acids.

This chain connects TRBV12-3 or TRBV12-4 to TRBJ2-3; 9 nucleotides agree with TRBD1. V shed 3 bases, J shed 3 bases, and the junction held 7 bases outside the gene matches. CDR3 length equals 16 residues. The CDR3 DNA sequence: TGTGCCAGCAGTTTGACGGGACAGGGACTGACAGATACGCAGTATTTT. This encodes CASSLTGQGLTDTQYF.

This clonotype was observed a few times. The genes are TRBV5-1 and TRBJ1-1; 7 bases are shared with TRBD1. The ends lost 4 bases at V and 0 bases at J; junction bases unmatched: 12. The germline gives CDR1 SGHRS, CDR2 YFSETQ. The CDR3 is 17 residues long. CDR3 region: CASSPGQADPMNTEAFF. CDR3 nucleotide sequence: TGCGCCAGCAGCCCCGGACAGGCAGATCCCATGAACACTGAAGCTTTCTTT. The full variable domain, completed using reference TRBV5-1 and TRBJ1-1, is KAGVTQTPRYLIKTRGQQVTLSCSPISGHRSVSWYQQTPGQGLQFLFEYFSETQRNKGNFPGRFSGRQFSNSRSEMNVSTLELGDSALYLCASSPGQADPMNTEAFFGQGTRLTVV.

The table lists this clonotype with a few counts. The rearrangement uses TRBV5-1 and TRBJ2-1; D may be TRBD1 (5 bases). Trimming cost V 0 bases and J 4 bases, with 14 bases left between them. In germline, CDR1 is SGHRS, CDR2 YFSETQ. This CDR3 contains 16 residues. This chain's CDR3 is CASSLETRAGYNEQFF. In DNA form, the CDR3 reads TGCGCCAGCAGCTTGGAAACCAGGGCTGGATACAATGAGCAGTTCTTC.

This clonotype was observed many times. The rearrangement joins TRBV30 to TRBJ2-5; D is undetermined. Deletions cut 7 bases from V and 5 bases from J, with 17 bases between. In germline, CDR1 is GTSNPN, CDR2 SVGIG (reference sequence). This CDR3 has 13 amino acids. The CDR3 loop is CASPGPTRETQYF. The CDR3 nucleotides read TGTGCCTCGCCGGGTCCTACGAGGGAGACCCAGTACTTC. The whole variable domain, remainder taken from reference TRBV30 and TRBJ2-5, is SQTIHQWPATLVQPVGSPLSLECTVEGTSNPNLYWYRQAAGRGLQLLFYSVGIGQISSEVPQNLSASRPQDRQFILSSKKLLLSDSGFYLCASPGPTRETQYFGPGTRLLVL.

The chain is built from TRBV5-1 and TRBJ2-7; D uncertain. Germline CDR1 is SGHRS and CDR2 is YFSETQ. V lost 2 bases and J 5 bases, leaving 23 bases between the germline ends. The CDR3 contains 17 residues. CDR3 nucleotide sequence: TGCGCCAGCAGCTTTCACCCAGGACGAAATCTTGGCCACGAGCAGTACTTC. Its translation is CASSFHPGRNLGHEQYF.

V and J are TRBV4-1 and TRBJ2-7, with a tentative D call TRBD1 (5 bases). Trimming shortened V by 5 bases and J by 7 bases, and 15 bases separated the two germline ends. The CDR3 is 13 residues long. CDR1 MGHRA and CDR2 YSYEKL come from the germline V gene. The CDR3 bases are TGCGCCAGCAGCAACAACAGGCTCCTGGAGCAGTACTTC. Its translation is CASSNNRLLEQYF.

This chain uses TRBV12-3 or TRBV12-4 with TRBJ2-2, with D possibly called TRBD1 or TRBD2 (5 bases each). Trimming cost V 7 bases and J 3 bases, with 12 bases left between them. The CDR3 contains 14 residues. CDR3 bases: TGTGCCAGCACCCTAGCCAGGGACACCGGGGAGCTGTTTTTT. Residues: CASTLARDTGELFF.

V is TRBV7-9 and J is TRBJ2-1; maybe TRBD2 (6 bases). Per germline, CDR1 SEHNR and CDR2 FQNEAQ (reference sequence). Trimming shortened V by 5 bases and J by 9 bases, and 14 bases separated the two germline ends. The CDR3 sequence is 13 residues long. The CDR3 sequence: CASSPRAGLEQFF. The CDR3 nucleotides read TGTGCCAGCAGCCCAAGGGCGGGGCTTGAGCAGTTCTTC.

The table lists this clonotype with a few counts. V and J are TRBV4-2 and TRBJ2-5; possibly TRBD1 for D (5 bases). There are 14 residues in the CDR3. Germline CDR1 and CDR2: LGHNA and YNFKEQ. Trimming took 0 bases from V and 5 from J, leaving 10 bases between them. The CDR3 coding sequence is TGTGCCAGCAGCCAAGACAGGGTGTCGGAGACCCAGTACTTC. Encoded protein: CASSQDRVSETQYF.

In its sample, this clonotype was seen a few times. The chain combines TRBV5-1 with TRBJ2-1, with D possibly being TRBD2 (5 bases). With 7 bases removed from V and 6 bases from J, the gap between germline ends came to 17 bases. The CDR3 has 14 amino acids. CDR1 and CDR2 (germline): SGHRS, YFSETQ. CDR3 residues: CASYRPGVGNEQFF. CDR3 sequence (DNA): TGCGCCAGCTACCGCCCCGGGGTTGGCAATGAGCAGTTCTTC.

The gene calls are TRBV9 and TRBJ2-3; D is perhaps TRBD2 (6 bases). Trimming cost V 3 bases and J 0 bases, with 11 bases left between them. Germline V CDR1 and CDR2: SGDLS, YYNGEE. The length of the CDR3 is 15 residues. For the CDR3, the DNA is TGTGCCAGCAGCGCCTGGGACTGGAGCACAGATACGCAGTATTTT. It codes for CASSAWDWSTDTQYF.

This chain connects TRBV5-1 to TRBJ1-4; D is undetermined. This CDR3 region has 14 residues. The germline V gene has CDR1 SGHRS and CDR2 YFSETQ. V lost 0 bases and J 4 bases, leaving 7 bases between the germline ends. CDR3 DNA sequence: TGCGCCAGCAGCTTGGGCAGCCGTAATGAAAAACTGTTTTTT. The encoded protein is CASSLGSRNEKLFF.

In its sample, this clonotype was seen a few times. The chain links TRBV7-6 to TRBJ2-1; TRBD2 aligns across 10 bases. The V segment lost 0 bases and the J segment 9 bases; nucleotides outside the gene matches: 5. Per the germline V gene, CDR1 is SGHVS and CDR2 is FNYEAQ. The CDR3 length is 15 residues. Here the CDR3 DNA reads TGTGCCAGCAGCTTAGCCAGCGGGAGGGCCGTTGAGCAGTTCTTC. It encodes CASSLASGRAVEQFF.

This clonotype was detected a few times. This chain connects TRBV4-2 to TRBJ2-1; D possibly corresponds to TRBD2 (5 bases). Germline V CDR1 and CDR2: LGHNA, YNFKEQ. Trimming removed 0 bases from V and 0 bases from J, with 12 bases in between. The CDR3 sequence is 17 residues long. CDR3 sequence reads: CASSQDPGLRSYNEQFF. CDR3 bases: TGTGCCAGCAGCCAAGACCCCGGACTTCGCTCCTACAATGAGCAGTTCTTC.

The rearrangement joins TRBV5-1 to TRBJ2-2; the match to TRBD2 covers 12 bases. This CDR3 has 16 amino acids. With 4 bases clipped from V and 2 bases from J, the junction kept 3 bases outside the gene matches. The V gene's germline CDR1 is SGHRS and CDR2 YFSETQ. The CDR3 loop reads CASSTGLAGNTGELFF. The CDR3 DNA sequence: TGCGCCAGCAGCACCGGACTAGCGGGAAACACCGGGGAGCTGTTTTTT.

This clonotype was observed a handful of times. V and J are TRBV6-2 or TRBV6-3 and TRBJ2-1, with TRBD2 matching over 14 bases. Trimming took 6 bases from V and 0 from J; bases not matched to a gene: 13. The germline V gene has CDR1 MNHEY and CDR2 SVGEGT. The CDR3 is made up of 20 amino acids. CDR3 sequence reads: CASSPAGTSGRSYSYNEQFF. DNA for the CDR3: TGTGCCAGCAGCCCGGCCGGGACTAGCGGGAGAAGCTACTCCTACAATGAGCAGTTCTTC.

The rearrangement links TRBV4-1 to TRBJ2-2; TRBD2 matches 7 bases. V lost 4 bases to trimming and J lost 6 bases; unmatched junction nucleotides: 11. The CDR3 totals 16 residues. CDR1 is MGHRA, CDR2 YSYEKL, per germline. For the CDR3, the DNA is TGCGCCAGCAGCCCGCATCGCGGGAGTCCTCCCGGGGAGCTGTTTTTT. This codes for CASSPHRGSPPGELFF.

In this sample, this clonotype turned up a few times. The V call is TRBV28, the J call TRBJ2-7, with 7 bases that match TRBD1. The V and J ends lost 3 bases and 2 bases, in that order; junction bases with no gene match: 7. The V gene's germline CDR1 is MDHEN and CDR2 SYDVKM. The CDR3 extends over 15 amino acids. Here the CDR3 DNA reads TGTGCCAGCAGTTTTTTACAGGGGAAGACCTACGAGCAGTACTTC. It translates to CASSFLQGKTYEQYF.

The V call is TRBV15, the J call TRBJ2-5, with D maybe TRBD2 (7 bases). The V gene's germline CDR1 is LNHNV and CDR2 YYDKDF (reference sequence). The CDR3 length is 16 residues. The V gene lost 5 bases and the J gene lost 7 bases, with 23 bases spanning the gap. CDR3 nucleotides: TGTGCCACCAGCCGCCATGGGGGGGCCTCGTACGGGACCCAGTACTTC. This encodes CATSRHGGASYGTQYF.

The gene calls are TRBV3-1 and TRBJ1-2; D uncertain. The V end was cut by 0 bases, the J end by 11 bases, with 16 bases between. Looked up from germline, CDR1 is LGHDT and CDR2 is YNNKEL (reference sequence). The CDR3 sequence is 14 residues long. The CDR3 here is CASSQEAAQGRYTF. CDR3 bases: TGTGCCAGCAGCCAAGAAGCCGCGCAAGGGAGGTACACCTTC.

This clonotype was counted a few times. This chain joins TRBV29-1 and TRBJ2-5; D not certain. V dropped 2 bases and J dropped 0 bases, with 7 bases sitting between them. This CDR3 has 13 amino acids. The germline gives CDR1 SQVTM, CDR2 ANQGSEA. The DNA for the CDR3 is TGCAGCGTTGAAAGAGCAAACCAAGAGACCCAGTACTTC. Its protein product is CSVERANQETQYF.

The rearrangement links TRBV7-8 to TRBJ2-7; D gene uncertain. The CDR3 consists of 13 residues. The germline V and J ends were trimmed by 2 bases and 6 bases, with 11 bases remaining between them. Per germline, CDR1 SGHVS and CDR2 FQNEAQ. The CDR3 reads CASSLFPGREQYF. The CDR3 nucleotides are TGTGCCAGCAGCTTATTTCCCGGGCGCGAGCAGTACTTC.

This chain links TRBV28 with TRBJ1-2, with D tentatively TRBD1 (6 bases). V was cut by 7 bases and J by 5 bases, with 14 bases left in between. This CDR3 comprises 13 residues. CDR1 MDHEN and CDR2 SYDVKM come from the germline V gene. CDR3 bases: TGTGCCAGCAACCAAGGGGGTAGTTATGGCTACACCTTC. Amino acids: CASNQGGSYGYTF.

To note about this clonotype: The germline gene is not matched at one end of the junction; a read error may be the cause. V usage is TRBV12-3 or TRBV12-4 and J usage is TRBJ1-2; TRBD1 matches 12 bases. This CDR3 is 18 amino acids long. DNA of the CDR3: TGTGCCCGCAGTTTAGCGGGGACAGGGGGCTATCCTGGGTATGGCTACACCTTC. It encodes CARSLAGTGGYPGYGYTF.

This sequence joins TRBV5-1 and TRBJ2-7, with D tentatively TRBD1 (6 bases). Trimming cost V 4 bases and J 0 bases, with 14 bases left between them. Germline CDR1 SGHRS, CDR2 YFSETQ. The CDR3 is made up of 15 amino acids. CDR3 coding DNA: TGCGCCAGCAGCACGATGACAGGTAGCTCCTACGAGCAGTACTTC. It translates to CASSTMTGSSYEQYF.

This clonotype was found a few times. The V gene is TRBV5-1, the J gene TRBJ1-5; D is perhaps TRBD1 (6 bases). V lost 0 bases and J 5 bases, leaving 12 bases between the germline ends. Germline V lookup: CDR1 SGHRS, CDR2 YFSETQ. The CDR3 runs 15 residues. CDR3 sequence (DNA): TGCGCCAGCAGCTTGGAACAGGGAGGGGATCAGCCCCAGCATTTT. Translated: CASSLEQGGDQPQHF.

This clonotype was recorded a few times. CDR3 DNA sequence: TGTGCCAGCAGTTTATTGAGGGGGAATGAAAAACTGTTTTTT. Translation: CASSLLRGNEKLFF. The J gene is TRBJ1-4, the V gene TRBV28; D perhaps matches TRBD1 (6 bases). Germline values: CDR1 MDHEN, CDR2 SYDVKM. Trimming took 1 base from V and 5 from J, leaving 8 bases between them. The CDR3 sequence is 14 residues long.

This clonotype was recorded many times. The chain combines TRBV7-9 with TRBJ1-2; D is possibly TRBD1 (5 bases). The CDR3 runs 14 residues. The V gene's germline CDR1 is SEHNR and CDR2 FQNEAQ (reference sequence). Trimming took off 0 bases at V and 2 bases at J, with 7 bases between the two ends. The CDR3 bases are TGTGCCAGCAGCTTAGCACAGGTGAACTATGGCTACACCTTC. It translates to CASSLAQVNYGYTF.

The chain uses TRBV30 and TRBJ2-5; D not certain. The germline V and J ends were trimmed by 5 bases and 14 bases, with 9 bases remaining between them. Germline CDR1 and CDR2: GTSNPN and SVGIG (reference sequence). This CDR3 region has 8 residues. CDR3 loop: CAWERRYF. DNA of the CDR3: TGTGCCTGGGAACGACGATACTTC.

This sequence joins TRBV9 and TRBJ2-1, with a weak D call TRBD2 (6 bases). V was cut by 0 bases and J by 3 bases, with 13 bases left in between. Germline loops: CDR1 SGDLS, CDR2 YYNGEE. This CDR3 is 16 amino acids long. The CDR3 loop is CASSVAGGTNYNEQFF. The DNA for the CDR3 is TGTGCCAGCAGCGTAGCCGGCGGGACCAACTACAATGAGCAGTTCTTC.